These 27 T cell receptor beta chains were sequenced from one sample in a study of CD8 T cells in ankylosing spondylitis. Study outcomes and limitations: There was a TCR beta motif, made of roughly eight highly homologous variants, that appeared characteristic of ankylosing spondylitis blood.

These TCRs' antigens remain unknown. TCRdb passed the 5' RACE reads through MiXCR, listing each CDR3 protein once. The profile covers a few hundred thousand distinct CDR3 sequences, with 9.5% to 15% appearing a single time and 6.8% taken by the ten largest. Sequencing was carried out using blood, either unsorted or a sorted T cell fraction (not recorded which). The receptors come from a male donor with ankylosing spondylitis.

The table lists this clonotype with a few counts. CDR3: CASSAAGSNQPQHF. The CDR3 DNA reads TGTGCCAGCAGTGCAGCGGGGAGCAATCAGCCCCAGCATTTT. The V call is TRBV12-3 or TRBV12-4, the J call TRBJ1-5, with D unclear. Trimming removed 5 bases from V and 1 base from J, with 9 bases in between. This CDR3 spans 14 amino acids.

This clonotype has only a few counts. This chain uses TRBV20-1 with TRBJ2-3; D might be TRBD1 or TRBD2, each matching 5 bases. Trimming took 3 bases from V and 2 from J, leaving 15 bases between them. The CDR3 is 15 residues long. Germline V gives CDR1 DFQATT, CDR2 SNEGSKA (reference sequence). CDR3 sequence: CSASRDPGATDTQYF. The CDR3 DNA sequence: TGCAGTGCTAGCCGGGACCCTGGGGCCACAGATACGCAGTATTTT.

The chain uses TRBV7-2 and TRBJ2-2, with 7 bases identical to TRBD1. Germline CDR1 is SGHTA and CDR2 is FQGNSA. Losses at the gene ends were 3 bases for V and 6 bases for J; bases not matched to a gene: 7. This CDR3 has 15 residues. The CDR3 protein is CASSLGTEPSGELFF. The CDR3 coding sequence is TGTGCCAGCAGCTTGGGGACAGAGCCTTCCGGGGAGCTGTTTTTT. The full variable domain, completed using reference TRBV7-2 and TRBJ2-2, is GAGVSQSPSNKVTEKGKDVELRCDPISGHTALYWYRQSLGQGLEFLIYFQGNSAPDKSGLPSDRFSAERTGGSVSTLTIQRTQQEDSAVYLCASSLGTEPSGELFFGEGSRLTVL.

At least ten counts were recorded for this clonotype. The genes are TRBV7-9 and TRBJ2-1; D is possibly TRBD2 (6 bases). V was trimmed by 4 bases and J by 11 bases, leaving 15 bases between them. CDR1 and CDR2 from the germline V gene are SEHNR and FQNEAQ (reference sequence). This CDR3 is 13 amino acids long. DNA of the CDR3: TGTGCCAGCAGCTCATCCCTTGCGGGACAGCAGTTCTTC. This codes for CASSSSLAGQQFF.

This clonotype was found a few times. The chain recombines TRBV6-2 or TRBV6-3 with TRBJ2-6, with D unclear. This CDR3 is built from 13 residues. Trimming cost V 6 bases and J 6 bases, with 9 bases left between them. Germline V gives CDR1 MNHEY, CDR2 SVGEGT. The CDR3: CASSRVPANVLTF. The CDR3 DNA is TGTGCCAGCAGCAGAGTCCCGGCCAACGTCCTGACTTTC.

V gene TRBV23-1 combines with J gene TRBJ2-3; TRBD1 or TRBD2 may be the D gene (7 bases each). TRBV23-1 is annotated as an ORF whose role is uncertain. CDR3 length: 17 amino acids. The V end lost 2 bases, the J end lost 1 base, and 16 bases lay between the germline ends. The CDR3 nucleotides are TGCGCCAGCAGTCAAACAGCGGGACAGCGCGGCACAGATACGCAGTATTTT. Protein sequence: CASSQTAGQRGTDTQYF.

The chain is built from TRBV29-1 and TRBJ2-2; D gene ambiguous. CDR3 length: 14 amino acids. V lost 5 bases to trimming and J lost 5 bases, with 15 bases between them. CDR1 is SQVTM and CDR2 is ANQGSEA in the germline V gene. This chain's CDR3 is CSVLWVPRTGELFF. The CDR3 nucleotides are TGCAGCGTTTTATGGGTCCCGAGGACCGGGGAGCTGTTTTTT.

This clonotype has only a few counts. In nucleotides, the CDR3 is TGTGCCATCAGTTCAGGGGACTATGGCTACACCTTC. This codes for CAISSGDYGYTF. The V and J genes are TRBV10-3 and TRBJ1-2, with a tentative D call TRBD1 (6 bases). The CDR3 is 12 residues long. The germline gives CDR1 ENHRY, CDR2 SYGVKD. Between the trimmed V and J ends, which lost 5 bases and 3 bases, there was a span of 7 bases.

The V and J genes are TRBV11-2 and TRBJ2-3, with TRBD2 identical over 9 bases. Trimming removed 3 bases from V and 0 bases from J; junction bases left unmatched: 4. The CDR3 contains 16 residues. Germline V gene lookup returns CDR1 SGHAT and CDR2 FQNNGV. CDR3 protein: CASSLTSGSSTDTQYF. In nucleotides, the CDR3 is TGTGCCAGCAGCTTGACTAGCGGATCTAGCACAGATACGCAGTATTTT. Filled out from reference TRBV11-2 and TRBJ2-3, the complete variable domain reads EAGVAQSPRYKIIEKRQSVAFWCNPISGHATLYWYQQILGQGPKLLIQFQNNGVVDDSQLPKDRFSAERLKGVDSTLKIQPAKLEDSAVYLCASSLTSGSSTDTQYFGPGTRLTVL.

In its sample, this clonotype was seen a few times. The CDR3 reads CSVGQGRDQPQHF. In DNA form, the CDR3 reads TGCAGCGTTGGGCAGGGGCGGGATCAGCCCCAGCATTTT. The chain recombines TRBV29-1 with TRBJ1-5; D is possibly TRBD1 (6 bases). The CDR3 contains 13 residues. Germline V gene lookup returns CDR1 SQVTM and CDR2 ANQGSEA. V shed 4 bases and J shed 5 bases, with 12 bases lying between them.

The J gene is TRBJ2-7, the V gene TRBV11-2; the match to TRBD2 covers 7 bases. Germline CDR1 and CDR2: SGHAT and FQNNGV. After removal of 5 bases from V and 2 bases from J, the junction contained 6 bases not matched to a gene. The CDR3 has 14 residues. Here the CDR3 reads CASSPPSGPYEQYV. Written as DNA, the CDR3 is TGTGCCAGCAGCCCTCCTAGCGGTCCCTACGAGCAGTACGTC.

This clonotype was seen at least ten times. The CDR3 protein is CASKRQAGGSYNEQFF. The CDR3 region has the DNA TGTGCCAGTAAGAGACAAGCGGGAGGCTCCTACAATGAGCAGTTCTTC. The chain recombines TRBV7-2 with TRBJ2-1, with 9 bases matching TRBD2. The germline V gene has CDR1 SGHTA and CDR2 FQGNSA. V was pared by 9 bases and J by 0 bases, with 9 bases of the junction left unmatched. This CDR3 region has 16 residues.

This clonotype occurred a few times. The chain uses TRBV9 and TRBJ2-2; D unresolved. CDR3 length equals 20 residues. Germline assignment: CDR1 SGDLS and CDR2 YYNGEE. Deletions cut 0 bases from V and 3 bases from J, with 24 bases between. CDR3: CASSVERFGTIFPYTGELFF. CDR3 DNA sequence: TGTGCCAGCAGCGTAGAAAGGTTCGGCACAATTTTTCCCTACACCGGGGAGCTGTTTTTT.

V and J are TRBV20-1 and TRBJ2-1; 9 bases fit TRBD2. Trimming took 0 bases from V and 4 from J; bases not matched to a gene: 10. The V gene's germline CDR1 is DFQATT and CDR2 SNEGSKA (reference sequence). The CDR3 length is 17 residues. CDR3 residues: CSARDNDLAGPYNEQFF. In DNA form, the CDR3 reads TGCAGTGCTAGAGATAACGACCTAGCGGGACCTTACAATGAGCAGTTCTTC.

This clonotype was seen more than once but under ten times. This chain links TRBV3-1 with TRBJ2-1; no clear D. V lost 4 bases and J 3 bases, leaving 4 bases between the germline ends. CDR1 is LGHDT, CDR2 YNNKEL, per germline (reference sequence). The CDR3 has 12 residues. CDR3 in amino acids: CASSPYYNEQFF. The CDR3 region has the DNA TGTGCCAGCAGCCCCTACTACAATGAGCAGTTCTTC.

The sample holds a few counts of this clonotype. This rearrangement joins TRBV7-2 to TRBJ2-2; 14 bases agree with TRBD2. Germline assignment: CDR1 SGHTA and CDR2 FQGNSA. The CDR3 contains 17 residues. Trimming removed 3 bases from V and 6 bases from J; junction bases left unmatched: 6. Here the CDR3 reads CASSFGLAGGFAGELFF. CDR3 coding DNA: TGTGCCAGCAGCTTCGGACTAGCGGGAGGTTTTGCCGGGGAGCTGTTTTTT. The whole variable domain, filled in from reference TRBV7-2 and TRBJ2-2, reads GAGVSQSPSNKVTEKGKDVELRCDPISGHTALYWYRQSLGQGLEFLIYFQGNSAPDKSGLPSDRFSAERTGGSVSTLTIQRTQQEDSAVYLCASSFGLAGGFAGELFFGEGSRLTVL.

In its sample, this clonotype was seen many times. The chain is built from TRBV7-2 and TRBJ2-7; a possible D gene is TRBD2 (6 bases). With 0 bases removed from V and 10 bases from J, the gap between germline ends came to 13 bases. Per germline, CDR1 SGHTA and CDR2 FQGNSA. The CDR3 spans 13 residues. CDR3 sequence: CASSLARSGDQYF. CDR3 nucleotides: TGTGCCAGCAGCTTAGCTCGTAGCGGAGATCAGTACTTC. Full variable domain (missing parts from reference TRBV7-2 and TRBJ2-7): GAGVSQSPSNKVTEKGKDVELRCDPISGHTALYWYRQSLGQGLEFLIYFQGNSAPDKSGLPSDRFSAERTGGSVSTLTIQRTQQEDSAVYLCASSLARSGDQYFGPGTRLTVT.

The chain combines TRBV7-9 with TRBJ1-5; TRBD1 agrees at 7 bases. The germline V gene has CDR1 SEHNR and CDR2 FQNEAQ (reference sequence). Trimming at V came to 5 bases and at J to 4 bases, leaving 11 bases not matched to a gene. CDR3 length: 16 amino acids. In nucleotides, the CDR3 is TGTGCCAGCAGCCATCGACAGGGAACCGTAAATCAGCCCCAGCATTTT. This sequence encodes CASSHRQGTVNQPQHF.

DNA for the CDR3: TGTGCCAGCTTCTACTCGACAGGGGGGGATGGCTACACCTTC. This codes for CASFYSTGGDGYTF. The genes are TRBV18 and TRBJ1-2; TRBD1 matches 9 bases. V was pared by 7 bases and J by 6 bases, with 9 bases of the junction left unmatched. In germline, CDR1 is KGHSH, CDR2 LQKENI. The CDR3 loop spans 14 amino acids.

The rearrangement uses TRBV15 and TRBJ2-1; 10 bases map to TRBD2. From germline, CDR1 is LNHNV and CDR2 YYDKDF (reference sequence). Trimming removed 0 bases from V and 9 bases from J; junction bases left unmatched: 8. The CDR3 has 16 residues. The CDR3 bases are TGTGCCACCAGCAGAGATTGGTCTAGCGGGAGTCGTGAGCAGTTCTTC. Amino acids: CATSRDWSSGSREQFF. Supplemented by reference TRBV15 and TRBJ2-1, the full variable domain reads DAMVIQNPRYQVTQFGKPVTLSCSQTLNHNVMYWYQQKSSQAPKLLFHYYDKDFNNEADTPDNFQSRRPNTSFCFLDIRSPGLGDTAMYLCATSRDWSSGSREQFFGPGTRLTVL.

This chain links TRBV20-1 with TRBJ2-7, with unresolved D. The V gene lost 3 bases and the J gene lost 5 bases, with 8 bases spanning the gap. This CDR3 has 11 amino acids. Germline lookup yields CDR1 DFQATT and CDR2 SNEGSKA (reference sequence). The DNA for the CDR3 is TGCAGTGCTAGGATAGCCCACGAGCAGTACTTC. This sequence encodes CSARIAHEQYF.

This clonotype was observed a few times. In DNA, the CDR3 is TGTGCCAGCAGCACAGGGGGATTTGGTGAGCAGTTCTTC. Its translation is CASSTGGFGEQFF. This chain connects TRBV12-3 or TRBV12-4 to TRBJ2-1, with 8 bases matching TRBD1. The CDR3 runs to 13 residues. Losses at the gene ends were 6 bases for V and 9 bases for J; bases not matched to a gene: 7.

This clonotype showed up just a few times. V is TRBV3-1 and J is TRBJ1-2, with a possible D match to TRBD1 (5 bases). Germline V gene sequence: CDR1 LGHDT, CDR2 YNNKEL (reference sequence). V was trimmed by 4 bases and J by 8 bases, leaving 14 bases between them. This CDR3 is 13 amino acids long. As DNA, the CDR3 is TGTGCCAGCAGCCCGTCCAGGGCACGGGGCTACACCTTC. Its translation: CASSPSRARGYTF.

This clonotype was seen a few times. This chain uses TRBV5-1 with TRBJ2-3; D is undetermined. This CDR3 region has 15 residues. CDR1 SGHRS and CDR2 YFSETQ come from the germline V gene. V lost 0 bases and J 0 bases, leaving 8 bases between the germline ends. Here the CDR3 DNA reads TGCGCCAGCAGCTTGGTAGCTTACAGCACAGATACGCAGTATTTT. Translating it yields CASSLVAYSTDTQYF.

This clonotype was observed a few times. This chain uses TRBV12-3 or TRBV12-4 with TRBJ2-2; no clear D gene. The germline V and J ends were trimmed by 2 bases and 1 base, with 8 bases remaining between them. The CDR3 runs 15 residues. CDR3 residues: CASSLHSQNTGELFF. Here the CDR3 DNA reads TGTGCCAGCAGTTTACATTCTCAGAACACCGGGGAGCTGTTTTTT.

The chain recombines TRBV3-1 with TRBJ2-1; possible D gene TRBD1, 5 bases. CDR3 length: 14 amino acids. V was pared by 3 bases and J by 7 bases, with 13 bases between. Per the germline V gene, CDR1 is LGHDT and CDR2 is YNNKEL (reference sequence). The CDR3 loop is CASSHLQEGNEQFF. As DNA, the CDR3 is TGTGCCAGCAGCCACTTACAGGAAGGAAATGAGCAGTTCTTC.

This clonotype was counted once. V usage is TRBV20-1 and J usage is TRBJ1-6; D uncertain. This CDR3 region has 13 residues. Germline V CDR1 and CDR2: DFQATT, SNEGSKA (reference sequence). V lost 1 base to trimming and J lost 5 bases, with 6 bases between them. CDR3 sequence: CSARARNNSPLHF. The CDR3 DNA sequence: TGCAGTGCTAGAGCCAGGAATAATTCACCCCTCCACTTT.